These 8 T cell receptor beta chains were all obtained from the same sample, sequenced in a study of post-analysis software for immune sequencing data. Unique molecular identifiers had been added to the TCR beta cDNA libraries. TCRdb fed the PCR reads into MiXCR, producing one record per CDR3 protein. The table shows approximately 770,000 distinct CDR3 sequences, with about 45% occurring only once. Study-level findings and limits: With TRBV5-6, TRBV5-1 and TRBV20-1 included, about five TRBV segments were more frequent in patients than in controls.

No antigens are known for them. The sequenced sample consisted of blood. The source is a girl aged 10-17 years with multiple sclerosis.

The chain couples TRBV7-9 to TRBJ2-3, with 8 bases lining up with TRBD2. Germline V gene lookup returns CDR1 SEHNR and CDR2 FQNEAQ (reference sequence). The length of the CDR3 is 16 residues. After removal of 5 bases from V and 1 base from J, the junction contained 8 bases not matched to a gene. The CDR3 loop is CASSPRRAGGTDTQYF. In nucleotides, the CDR3 is TGTGCCAGCAGCCCCCGACGAGCGGGGGGCACAGATACGCAGTATTTT.

The V gene is TRBV28, the J gene TRBJ1-2; D uncertain. The germline V gene encodes CDR1 MDHEN and CDR2 SYDVKM. V lost 1 base and J 7 bases, leaving 16 bases between the germline ends. This CDR3 is 15 amino acids long. The DNA for the CDR3 is TGTGCCAGCAGTTTATTTTTCGGGGAGTGGAGTGGCTACACCTTC. Translated: CASSLFFGEWSGYTF.

This chain links TRBV6-6 with TRBJ2-2; the match to TRBD2 covers 8 bases. The V gene's germline CDR1 is MNHNY and CDR2 SVGAGI (reference sequence). With 0 bases clipped from V and 1 base from J, the junction kept 1 base outside the gene matches. The CDR3 covers 16 residues. In DNA form, the CDR3 reads TGTGCCAGCAGTTACTCGAGCGGGAGGAACACCGGGGAGCTGTTTTTT. It translates to CASSYSSGRNTGELFF.

The rearrangement uses TRBV3-1 and TRBJ1-4; D uncertain. Germline assignment: CDR1 LGHDT and CDR2 YNNKEL (reference sequence). CDR3 length: 15 amino acids. V lost 4 bases to trimming and J lost 4 bases, with 13 bases between them. The CDR3 DNA sequence: TGTGCCAGCAGCCCTCCAGGACCCTATAATGAAAAACTGTTTTTT. Residues: CASSPPGPYNEKLFF.

V usage is TRBV5-1 and J usage is TRBJ2-3; no clear D gene. Trimming took 0 bases from V and 7 from J, leaving 9 bases between them. CDR1 and CDR2 (germline): SGHRS, YFSETQ. There are 13 residues in the CDR3. The CDR3 coding sequence is TGCGCCAGCAGCTTGGGATCGAGTAATACGCAGTATTTT. Translation gives CASSLGSSNTQYF.

This chain connects TRBV3-1 to TRBJ2-5, with 11 bases that match TRBD2. The germline gives CDR1 LGHDT, CDR2 YNNKEL (reference sequence). The CDR3 has 18 amino acids. V lost 1 base, J lost 5 bases, and 12 bases stayed unmatched. The CDR3 is CASSQGAELAGAGETQYF. DNA for the CDR3: TGTGCCAGCAGCCAAGGCGCAGAACTAGCGGGAGCCGGCGAGACCCAGTACTTC.

This clonotype was detected only a few times. The chain links TRBV29-1 to TRBJ2-1; 13 nucleotides align to TRBD2. The trim removed 4 bases at V and 9 bases at J, leaving 12 bases unmatched. This CDR3 comprises 16 residues. Germline CDR1 SQVTM, CDR2 ANQGSEA. This CDR3 reads CSVVGAGLAGVGEQFF. CDR3 sequence (DNA): TGCAGCGTTGTGGGGGCAGGACTAGCGGGAGTGGGTGAGCAGTTCTTC.

This clonotype has only a few counts. The chain uses TRBV29-1 and TRBJ2-3; maybe TRBD1 (5 bases). Germline V CDR1 and CDR2: SQVTM, ANQGSEA. V was trimmed by 8 bases and J by 5 bases, leaving 17 bases between them. This CDR3 contains 13 residues. Written as DNA, the CDR3 is TGCAGCCCCTTACAGGTCCAGGGAGATACGCAGTATTTT. Protein product: CSPLQVQGDTQYF.